These 8 T cell receptor beta chains share one sample of origin, sequenced in a study of cytomegalovirus exposure and HLA in healthy donors. PCR primers comprised 60 Vbeta and 13 Jbeta primers. TCRdb's copy holds only in-frame clones and misses some; the assay was immunoSEQ multiplex PCR. Among 270,000 or so clones listed, around 90% were seen once. The specimen sequenced was PBMCs. The receptors originated from a girl aged 2-15 years in good health and CMV-seronegative.

The rearrangement joins TRBV29-1 to TRBJ2-3; TRBD2 agrees at 7 bases. This CDR3 contains 16 residues. Germline CDR1 SQVTM, CDR2 ANQGSEA. The J segment lost 3 bases and the V segment lost 2 bases, leaving 11 bases of the junction unmatched. The CDR3: CSVERIGGGFTDTQYF. CDR3 in DNA: TGCAGCGTTGAAAGGATTGGGGGAGGGTTTACAGATACGCAGTATTTT.

This chain links TRBV11-2 with TRBJ1-1; D might be TRBD1 (6 bases). CDR3 length: 13 amino acids. From germline, CDR1 is SGHAT and CDR2 FQNNGV. Trimming removed 4 bases at V and 1 base at J, with 7 bases between. CDR3: CASSSQGNTEAFF. In DNA form, the CDR3 reads TGTGCCAGCAGCTCACAGGGGAACACTGAAGCTTTCTTT.

The genes are TRBV30 and TRBJ1-6; possible D gene TRBD1, 5 bases. The CDR3 spans 15 residues. V lost 0 bases, J lost 9 bases, and 15 bases lay in between. Looked up from germline, CDR1 is GTSNPN and CDR2 is SVGIG (reference sequence). The CDR3: CAWSVDGGSGSPLHF. As DNA, the CDR3 is TGTGCCTGGAGTGTTGACGGGGGATCTGGTTCACCCCTCCACTTT.

The V and J genes are TRBV28 and TRBJ2-7; 14 bases fit TRBD2. The CDR3 is 16 amino acids. Germline V gene data show CDR1 as MDHEN and CDR2 as SYDVKM. The V and J ends lost 6 bases and 2 bases, in that order; junction bases with no gene match: 6. The CDR3 loop reads CASSSGLAGAPYEQYF. The CDR3 DNA is TGTGCCAGCAGCTCGGGACTAGCGGGGGCCCCCTACGAGCAGTACTTC.

To note about this clone: The same CDR3 can be traced to other DNA sequences in this sample. The rearrangement links TRBV18 to TRBJ2-3, with D perhaps TRBD2 (6 bases). Germline CDR1 reads KGHSH; CDR2 reads LQKENI. The CDR3 is made up of 14 amino acids. V was clipped by 3 bases and J by 1 base, with 8 bases between them. The chain's CDR3 is CASSPGLGTDTQYF. CDR3 in DNA: TGTGCCAGCTCACCGGGACTCGGCACAGATACGCAGTATTTT.

The chain uses TRBV2 and TRBJ2-1; a possible D gene is TRBD1 (6 bases). There are 16 residues in the CDR3. The germline V and J ends were trimmed by 3 bases and 2 bases, with 14 bases remaining between them. In germline, CDR1 is SNHLY, CDR2 FYNNEI. In DNA form, the CDR3 reads TGTGCCAGCAGTGACTATAGCAACAGGGCCTACAATGAGCAGTTCTTC. Translating gives CASSDYSNRAYNEQFF.

The gene calls are TRBV5-1 and TRBJ2-7; tentative D call: TRBD1 (5 bases). This CDR3 spans 11 amino acids. V lost 0 bases, J lost 8 bases, and 6 bases lay in between. The germline V gene encodes CDR1 SGHRS and CDR2 YFSETQ. CDR3 nucleotide sequence: TGCGCCAGCAGCTTGGTGGGGCAGCAGTACTTC. Encoded protein: CASSLVGQQYF.

V gene TRBV6-5 combines with J gene TRBJ1-2, with D maybe TRBD1 (5 bases). Deletions cut 0 bases from V and 8 bases from J, with 13 bases between. This CDR3 is 14 amino acids long. Germline values: CDR1 MNHEY, CDR2 SVGAGI. CDR3 sequence: CASSYSPEQGGYTF. CDR3 DNA sequence: TGTGCCAGCAGTTACTCGCCCGAGCAGGGCGGCTACACCTTC.